One and the same sample provided the 27 T cell receptor beta chains below, sequenced in a study of OX40 agonist ivuxolimab in advanced cancers. Profiled with immunoSEQ multiplex PCR; TCRdb holds only in-frame clones, not every one. The sample comprises about 45,000 clones, roughly 91% of which are singletons, and under 20% rests with the top ten. This specimen consisted of CD4+ or CD8+ T cells sorted from blood, obtained in a trial of the OX40 agonist ivuxolimab. The receptors come from an adult with an advanced solid tumor such as melanoma, head and neck, liver or kidney cancer.

The chain has TRBV28 and TRBJ2-7; maybe TRBD2 (5 bases). Germline V CDR1 and CDR2: MDHEN, SYDVKM. The CDR3 is made up of 13 amino acids. V was trimmed by 1 base and J by 6 bases, leaving 10 bases between them. CDR3 bases: TGTGCCAGCAGTTTATCTAGCCGGACCGAGCAGTACTTC. Translation gives CASSLSSRTEQYF. Filled out from reference TRBV28 and TRBJ2-7, the complete variable domain reads DVKVTQSSRYLVKRTGEKVFLECVQDMDHENMFWYRQDPGLGLRLIYFSYDVKMKEKGDIPEGYSVSREKKERFSLILESASTNQTSMYLCASSLSSRTEQYFGPGTRLTVT.

The rearrangement links TRBV9 to TRBJ1-2, with D unresolved. Trimming removed 7 bases from V and 8 bases from J, with 15 bases in between. The CDR3 is 12 residues long. CDR1 is SGDLS, CDR2 YYNGEE, per germline. DNA of the CDR3: TGTGCCAGCGCCGCGTACGGGCTCGGCTACACCTTC. This encodes CASAAYGLGYTF.

This chain connects TRBV13 to TRBJ1-4, with no clear D. Trimming shortened V by 4 bases and J by 6 bases, and 9 bases separated the two germline ends. The CDR3 has 13 amino acids. Germline CDR1 PRHDT, CDR2 FYEKMQ (reference sequence). The CDR3 nucleotides are TGTGCCAGCAGCTCCCTAGCCCATGAAAAACTGTTTTTT. Translating it yields CASSSLAHEKLFF.

The chain has TRBV28 and TRBJ1-4, with D possibly being TRBD1 (5 bases). V lost 4 bases and J lost 4, with 13 bases in between. Looked up from germline, CDR1 is MDHEN and CDR2 is SYDVKM. This CDR3 region has 15 residues. CDR3 nucleotide sequence: TGTGCCAGCAGTTCCCCCGACAGAGTTAATGAAAAACTGTTTTTT. This gives the protein CASSSPDRVNEKLFF.

The gene calls are TRBV18 and TRBJ2-7, with D unresolved. The CDR3 extends over 14 amino acids. The germline V and J ends were trimmed by 3 bases and 0 bases, with 9 bases remaining between them. CDR1 is KGHSH and CDR2 is LQKENI in the germline V gene. The CDR3 sequence is CASSPPDGSYEQYF. CDR3 sequence (DNA): TGTGCCAGCTCACCCCCGGACGGCTCCTACGAGCAGTACTTC.

V is TRBV7-9 and J is TRBJ1-2; D uncertain. Deletions cut 5 bases from V and 2 bases from J, with 12 bases between. CDR3 length: 14 residues. From germline, CDR1 is SEHNR and CDR2 FQNEAQ (reference sequence). CDR3 region: CASSPRPLNYGYTF. In nucleotides, the CDR3 is TGTGCCAGCAGCCCCCGGCCCCTAAACTATGGCTACACCTTC.

The rearrangement joins TRBV5-3 to TRBJ2-3; weak D call: TRBD1 (5 bases). TRBV5-3 is given ORF status, its function remaining uncertain. With 2 bases removed from V and 0 bases from J, the gap between germline ends came to 16 bases. The CDR3 runs 17 residues. CDR3 protein: CARSFDGRVGSTDTQYF. In DNA, the CDR3 is TGTGCCAGAAGCTTCGATGGCAGGGTAGGTAGCACAGATACGCAGTATTTT.

The chain carries TRBV5-1 and TRBJ1-2; a weak D match, TRBD1 (6 bases). The germline V gene has CDR1 SGHRS and CDR2 YFSETQ. The CDR3 spans 15 residues. The ends were cut back, 0 bases at V and 5 bases at J, with 14 bases in the middle. The CDR3 DNA sequence: TGCGCCAGCAGCTTGGACCCCGGGGACATATATGGCTACACCTTC. The encoded protein is CASSLDPGDIYGYTF.

Only one count was recorded for this clone. The chain carries TRBV9 and TRBJ2-7; D perhaps matches TRBD1 (6 bases). The CDR3 extends over 12 amino acids. Germline assignment: CDR1 SGDLS and CDR2 YYNGEE. V gave up 3 bases and J gave up 4 bases, with 8 bases separating them. In DNA, the CDR3 is TGTGCCAGCAGCGGAGGGGGATACGAGCAGTACTTC. Translation gives CASSGGGYEQYF.

This sequence joins TRBV5-1 and TRBJ2-1; 7 bases fit TRBD2. The V and J ends lost 4 bases and 0 bases, in that order; junction bases with no gene match: 7. The CDR3 contains 16 residues. Germline V CDR1 and CDR2: SGHRS, YFSETQ. This chain's CDR3 is CASSPTGEGSYNEQFF. The CDR3 DNA is TGCGCCAGCAGCCCAACCGGGGAGGGCTCCTACAATGAGCAGTTCTTC.

This chain connects TRBV9 to TRBJ2-7; 8 nucleotides line up with TRBD2. V shed 4 bases and J 2 bases; nucleotides not matched to a gene: 11. Germline V gene lookup returns CDR1 SGDLS and CDR2 YYNGEE. This CDR3 region has 16 residues. The CDR3 region has the DNA TGTGCCAGCAGCCCACCCCCGGGAGCGGGGGCCTACGAGCAGTACTTC. This sequence encodes CASSPPPGAGAYEQYF.

The J gene is TRBJ2-7, the V gene TRBV28; D is perhaps TRBD1 (5 bases). Trimming shortened V by 4 bases and J by 0 bases, and 7 bases separated the two germline ends. CDR1 is MDHEN and CDR2 is SYDVKM in the germline V gene. The CDR3 contains 13 residues. CDR3 in amino acids: CASSSTASYEQYF. In nucleotides, the CDR3 is TGTGCCAGCAGTTCGACAGCCTCCTACGAGCAGTACTTC.

CDR3 in DNA: TGTGCCACCAGCAGTTCCGCGATGGTTGGGAGCACAGATACGCAGTATTTT. It yields the protein CATSSSAMVGSTDTQYF. The J gene is TRBJ2-3, the V gene TRBV15; D is unresolved. Looked up from germline, CDR1 is LNHNV and CDR2 is YYDKDF (reference sequence). CDR3 length: 17 residues. V dropped 3 bases and J dropped 0 bases, with 16 bases sitting between them.

The genes are TRBV5-6 and TRBJ1-3; the match to TRBD1 covers 8 bases. This CDR3 is built from 17 residues. The V segment lost 3 bases and the J segment 2 bases; nucleotides outside the gene matches: 10. The germline V gene has CDR1 SGHDT and CDR2 YYEEEE. CDR3 sequence reads: CASSSTPGGAAGNTIYF. The CDR3 DNA reads as TGTGCCAGCAGCTCGACCCCAGGGGGCGCGGCTGGAAACACCATATATTTT.

The chain couples TRBV5-6 to TRBJ2-7; 8 bases map to TRBD1. V was clipped by 3 bases and J by 4 bases; unmatched bases: 3. Germline loops: CDR1 SGHDT, CDR2 YYEEEE. CDR3 length: 13 amino acids. The CDR3 loop reads CASSWDRTYEQYF. Written as DNA, the CDR3 is TGTGCCAGCAGCTGGGACAGGACGTACGAGCAGTACTTC.

The chain combines TRBV7-6 with TRBJ2-5; D unclear. CDR3 length: 18 residues. Germline V gives CDR1 SGHVS, CDR2 FNYEAQ. Trimming left V 4 bases short and J 3 bases short, with 24 bases between. CDR3 sequence: CASSSDMSSILVEETQYF. Written as DNA, the CDR3 is TGTGCCAGCAGCTCAGATATGTCCTCAATACTGGTGGAAGAGACCCAGTACTTC.

CDR3 sequence: CASSLPGGFGQPYEQYF. DNA for the CDR3: TGTGCCAGCAGTTTACCTGGAGGTTTCGGACAGCCGTACGAGCAGTACTTC. This sequence joins TRBV28 and TRBJ2-7, with D possibly matching TRBD1 (6 bases). The CDR3 is made up of 17 amino acids. Germline V gene data show CDR1 as MDHEN and CDR2 as SYDVKM. The V end lost 2 bases, the J end lost 4 bases, and 21 bases lay between the germline ends.

In the case of this clone: A far more abundant clone sits one base away, making this likely a read error. CDR3 amino acids: CASSLGLAGAGEQYF. CDR3 DNA: TGTGCCAGCAGCTTGGGACTAGCGGGGGCGGGGGAGCAGTACTTC. The chain recombines TRBV5-4 with TRBJ2-5, with TRBD2 matching over 12 bases. V lost 0 bases to trimming and J lost 11 bases; unmatched junction nucleotides: 8. Per the germline V gene, CDR1 is SGHNT and CDR2 is YYREEE (reference sequence). The CDR3 is 15 residues long.

This clone has a single count. The rearrangement uses TRBV28 and TRBJ2-2; 12 bases are a match to TRBD2. Germline assignment: CDR1 MDHEN and CDR2 SYDVKM. After removal of 3 bases from V and 6 bases from J, the junction contained 8 bases not matched to a gene. This CDR3 is built from 17 residues. The CDR3 reads CASSLFGGTSGPGELFF. The CDR3 coding sequence is TGTGCCAGCAGTTTGTTTGGCGGGACTAGCGGGCCCGGGGAGCTGTTTTTT.

V is TRBV7-9 and J is TRBJ1-1; tentatively, D is TRBD1 (6 bases). The CDR3 runs to 12 residues. Germline CDR1 is SEHNR and CDR2 is FQNEAQ (reference sequence). V lost 4 bases and J 6 bases, leaving 9 bases between the germline ends. The chain's CDR3 is CASSWGAAEAFF. CDR3 in DNA: TGTGCCAGCAGCTGGGGGGCTGCTGAAGCTTTCTTT.

This chain joins TRBV5-8 and TRBJ2-1; 9 nucleotides match TRBD2. The CDR3 runs to 16 residues. V was pared by 4 bases and J by 0 bases, with 5 bases of the junction left unmatched. Germline V lookup: CDR1 SGHTS, CDR2 YDEGEE. The DNA for the CDR3 is TGTGCCAGCAGCCGCGGGGGGGCGAGCTCCTACAATGAGCAGTTCTTC. This codes for CASSRGGASSYNEQFF.

The CDR3 DNA follows: TGCAGCGTGGACGGAGGGCCCTCCTACGAGCAGTACTTC. It translates to CSVDGGPSYEQYF. The chain couples TRBV29-1 to TRBJ2-7; D might be TRBD2 (6 bases). From germline, CDR1 is SQVTM and CDR2 ANQGSEA. V was pared by 6 bases and J by 0 bases, with 12 bases between. The CDR3 totals 13 residues.

V gene TRBV19 combines with J gene TRBJ2-7, with TRBD2 matching 7 bases. Germline CDR1 and CDR2: LNHDA and SQIVND (reference sequence). The J segment lost 1 base and the V segment lost 5 bases, leaving 5 bases of the junction unmatched. The CDR3 has 14 amino acids. DNA for the CDR3: TGTGCCAGTAGTTTTTCTAGCGGATCCTACGAGCAGTACTTC. It specifies CASSFSSGSYEQYF.

By sample share, this clone is medium-sized. The V gene is TRBV7-3, the J gene TRBJ2-2; 9 positions agree with TRBD2. Germline V gene sequence: CDR1 SGHTA, CDR2 FQGTGA. The V segment lost 8 bases and the J segment 3 bases; nucleotides outside the gene matches: 10. The CDR3 covers 16 residues. In nucleotides, the CDR3 is TGTGCCAGCTCCCCAATACTAGCGGGCCACACCGGGGAGCTGTTTTTT. This sequence encodes CASSPILAGHTGELFF.

The rearrangement uses TRBV4-1 and TRBJ2-7; 8 nucleotides line up with TRBD2. The CDR3 is 16 residues long. Looked up from germline, CDR1 is MGHRA and CDR2 is YSYEKL. Trimming cost V 1 base and J 2 bases; bases outside gene matches: 7. The chain's CDR3 is CASSQVSPGGAYEQYF. The CDR3 coding sequence is TGCGCCAGCAGCCAAGTGTCCCCGGGAGGGGCCTACGAGCAGTACTTC.

This chain connects TRBV5-1 to TRBJ2-4; 9 bases line up with TRBD1. This CDR3 has 15 residues. V gave up 10 bases and J gave up 4 bases; unmatched junction bases: 12. Looked up from germline, CDR1 is SGHRS and CDR2 is YFSETQ. DNA of the CDR3: TGCGCCGGCGTCAGTTGGGACAGGGCTAAAAACATTCAGTACTTC. Amino acids: CAGVSWDRAKNIQYF.

This chain's CDR3 is CASSESGTGIPYEQYF. Here the CDR3 DNA reads TGCGCCAGCAGTGAGTCTGGGACAGGTATCCCCTACGAGCAGTACTTC. The chain carries TRBV10-1 and TRBJ2-7; 8 bases are a match to TRBD1. The junction had 6 bases not matched to a gene; V was cut back by 0 bases and J by 2 bases. Germline lookup yields CDR1 WNHNN and CDR2 SYGVQD (reference sequence). This CDR3 is 16 amino acids long.